This paragraph covers one TCR beta chain sequence. These data belong to a study of T cell responses to AZD1222 COVID-19 vaccine. Data came from immunoSEQ multiplex PCR; TCRdb stores just in-frame clones and leaves some out. The sample contains about 140,000 clones, roughly 88% of which appear only once. The CDR3 covers 12 residues. V shed 4 bases and J shed 9 bases, with 16 bases lying between them. Germline CDR1 is GTSNPN and CDR2 is SVGIG (reference sequence). This rearrangement joins TRBV30 to TRBJ2-7, with a weak D call TRBD1 (6 bases). The receptor was isolated from an adult who received the AZD1222 COVID-19 vaccine. The starting material was peripheral blood, obtained 28 days after the second AZD1222 dose. CDR3 in amino acids: CAWNVNGGGQYF. CDR3 DNA sequence: TGTGCCTGGAACGTTAATGGGGGCGGGCAGTACTTC.